The 27 T cell receptor beta chains below all came from one sample that was sequenced in a study of CD8 T cells in acute hepatitis C reinfection (dated by TCRdb to the early 2020s). The sample's time point label, in plain terms: acute HCV infection, within 168 days of estimated infection date. The sequenced cells were not expanded in vitro beforehand; instead, HCV-specific TCR repertoires were characterized directly ex vivo. Broad study findings and their caveats: TRBV04 and TRBV06 gene families were preferentially used in all groups, and this usage was not explained by overrepresentation in the naive pool.

Library preparation employed the immunoSEQ multiplex PCR assay. TCRdb took over this immuneACCESS table, retaining in-frame rearrangements with V and J assigned. Such tables are incomplete; in checked studies, under half of the missing clones stem from an unresolved V gene, and the remainder is unexplained. The sample profile shows 3,800 or so clones; around two fifths of them were found once. Together, the top ten hold about 9.5% of the sample. Material: HCV NS3-1073 tetramer-sorted CD8+ T cells from PBMCs, obtained during acute infection. In light of the paper, this sample's cell subset or site label describes: FACS-sorted NS3-1073 tetramer+ CD8+ T cells. All receptors derive from a man aged 25-45 years with chronic hepatitis C.

In its sample, this clone is medium-sized (0.01 to 0.1%). This chain uses TRBV13 with TRBJ1-1; D is possibly TRBD1 (5 bases). This CDR3 comprises 17 residues. The germline gives CDR1 PRHDT, CDR2 FYEKMQ (reference sequence). Trimming took 1 base from V and 4 from J, leaving 19 bases between them. The CDR3, as DNA: TGTGCCAGCAGCTTAGTAGGTGGAGGGAAAGGGGTCACTGAAGCTTTCTTT. It encodes CASSLVGGGKGVTEAFF.

The rearrangement links TRBV5-6 to TRBJ1-1, with D hard to call. In germline, CDR1 is SGHDT, CDR2 YYEEEE. CDR3 length: 11 amino acids. V lost 7 bases and J 9 bases, leaving 13 bases between the germline ends. The CDR3 sequence is CASSREVKAFF. The CDR3, as DNA: TGTGCCAGCTCGCGGGAAGTGAAAGCTTTCTTT.

This clone was picked up one time. This chain joins TRBV9 and TRBJ2-1; 13 bases map to TRBD2. Germline-derived CDR1 and CDR2 are SGDLS and YYNGEE. CDR3 size: 15 residues. The junction had 6 bases not matched to a gene; V was cut back by 4 bases and J by 8 bases. CDR3 DNA: TGTGCCAGCAGCACCCGGACTAGCGGGGGAGATGAGCAGTTCTTC. Protein product: CASSTRTSGGDEQFF.

The chain joins TRBV27 to TRBJ2-7, with 10 bases identical to TRBD1. The CDR3 is 16 residues long. The germline V gene encodes CDR1 MNHEY and CDR2 SMNVEV (reference sequence). With 0 bases clipped from V and 2 bases from J, the junction kept 4 bases outside the gene matches. This CDR3 is CASSLSGTGAPYEQYF. The DNA for the CDR3 is TGTGCCAGCAGTTTATCGGGGACAGGGGCCCCCTACGAGCAGTACTTC.

This clone has a handful of counts. The chain employs TRBV28 and TRBJ2-7, with 7 bases identical to TRBD1. V dropped 5 bases and J dropped 8; count of bases not matched to a gene: 18. Looked up from germline, CDR1 is MDHEN and CDR2 is SYDVKM. The CDR3 is made up of 16 amino acids. CDR3 bases: TGTGCCAGCAGTACCATAAACCGGGACAGCCCTTTCCAGCAGTACTTC. Translating gives CASSTINRDSPFQQYF.

This clone is medium-sized (0.01 to 0.1%) in the sample. V usage is TRBV6-5 and J usage is TRBJ2-2, with D perhaps TRBD1 (6 bases). The V gene's germline CDR1 is MNHEY and CDR2 SVGAGI. The length of the CDR3 is 16 residues. Deletions cut 2 bases from V and 5 bases from J, with 15 bases between. In nucleotides, the CDR3 is TGTGCCAGCAGTTACCTTACAGGGTCAGGGACCGGGGAGCTGTTTTTT. Translated, it gives CASSYLTGSGTGELFF.

This clone was seen a few times. The final CDR3 position lacks the conserved phenylalanine or tryptophan, pointing to a likely read error. The limits of the CDR3 on the DNA are not certain, so only TCRdb's listed CDR3 is given. The V gene is TRBV4-2, the J gene TRBJ1-4; the D call of TRBD1 is as the table states it, not checked on the DNA. The CDR3 is 14 amino acids long, termini counted. CDR1 is LGHNA and CDR2 is YNFKEQ in the germline V gene. The CDR3 sequence is CASSQERGSGPPDL.

The V and J genes are TRBV6-1 and TRBJ2-7; D is perhaps TRBD1 or TRBD2 (6 bases each). Trimming pared 2 bases from V and 4 bases from J, leaving 18 bases between. The CDR3 covers 16 residues. Germline V lookup: CDR1 MNHNS, CDR2 SASEGT. The CDR3 DNA sequence: TGTGCCAGCAGTGAACTTGTGGGGGGCGCCCCTTACGAGCAGTACTTC. Residues: CASSELVGGAPYEQYF.

This sequence joins TRBV11-2 and TRBJ1-3; D call uncertain. Germline V CDR1 and CDR2: SGHAT, FQNNGV. V lost 5 bases, J lost 3 bases, and 14 bases lay in between. The CDR3 is made up of 15 amino acids. The CDR3 sequence is CASSHPMSDGNTIYF. CDR3 nucleotide sequence: TGTGCCAGCAGCCACCCGATGTCGGATGGAAACACCATATATTTT.

This chain connects TRBV4-2 to TRBJ2-7, with D tentatively TRBD1 or TRBD2 (5 bases each). CDR3 length equals 17 residues. V lost 1 base, J lost 1 base, and 17 bases lay in between. In germline, CDR1 is LGHNA, CDR2 YNFKEQ. The CDR3 nucleotides are TGTGCCAGCAGCCAAGGCGATGGGACGGCAGATTCCTACGAGCAGTACTTC. Protein: CASSQGDGTADSYEQYF.

This clone rates as medium-sized. V usage is TRBV4-1 and J usage is TRBJ2-5, with 13 bases identical to TRBD2. Unmatched junction bases numbered 7, after V lost 1 base and J lost 2 bases. Germline V gene sequence: CDR1 MGHRA, CDR2 YSYEKL. The CDR3 is 18 residues long. The CDR3 bases are TGCGCCAGCAGCCAAGCGGAGACTAGCGGGGGGTTTCAAGAGACCCAGTACTTC. Translated: CASSQAETSGGFQETQYF.

Worth noting for this clone: A junction boundary mismatches the germline segment, possibly from a read error. The CDR3 bases are TGTGCCGGCAGCTTAGAGCCGGGGGCCCCGAACACCGGGGAGCTGTTTTTT. Its protein product is CAGSLEPGAPNTGELFF. This rearrangement joins TRBV11-2 to TRBJ2-2; the D gene could be TRBD1 or TRBD2 (6 bases each). CDR1 SGHAT and CDR2 FQNNGV come from the germline V gene. The CDR3 sequence is 17 residues long.

Relative to its sample, this clone is medium-sized. This chain uses TRBV2 with TRBJ1-1; tentative D call: TRBD1 (5 bases). The CDR3 totals 17 residues. Trimming left V 3 bases short and J 0 bases short, with 17 bases between. The germline V gene has CDR1 SNHLY and CDR2 FYNNEI. The CDR3 nucleotides read TGTGCCAGCAGTGACCCCGCAGGGACGTTCATGAACACTGAAGCTTTCTTT. Translation: CASSDPAGTFMNTEAFF.

This clone turned up a few times. This sequence joins TRBV19 and TRBJ1-5; D remains unclear. Looked up from germline, CDR1 is LNHDA and CDR2 is SQIVND (reference sequence). This CDR3 contains 17 residues. The V end lost 7 bases, the J end lost 5 bases, and 24 bases lay between the germline ends. CDR3 region: CASIPTDGLLLDQPQHF. For the CDR3, the DNA is TGTGCCAGTATTCCCACCGACGGACTTTTGCTGGATCAGCCCCAGCATTTT.

This clone has just a few counts. V usage is TRBV10-2 and J usage is TRBJ2-7; a possible D gene is TRBD1 (5 bases). Trimming cost V 6 bases and J 5 bases, with 14 bases left between them. The CDR3 has 13 residues. In germline, CDR1 is WSHSY, CDR2 SAAADI. CDR3 sequence reads: CASSIVRADEQYF. The CDR3 DNA is TGCGCCAGCAGCATAGTCAGGGCGGACGAGCAGTACTTC.

A note on this clone: This sample also contains other DNA sequences that code for the same CDR3. CDR3 region: CASSRGGGTDTQYF. The CDR3 DNA is TGTGCCAGCTCACGTGGAGGGGGCACAGATACGCAGTATTTT. This sequence joins TRBV18 and TRBJ2-3; D is possibly TRBD2 (6 bases). The CDR3 sequence is 14 residues long. Trimming took off 4 bases at V and 1 base at J, with 9 bases between the two ends. CDR1 is KGHSH, CDR2 LQKENI, per germline.

The V call is TRBV21-1, the J call TRBJ2-1; the D call of TRBD2 is as the table states it, not checked on the DNA. TRBV21-1 is recorded as a pseudogene. The CDR3 is 13 amino acids. CDR3 bases: TGTGCCAGCAGCAACCGGGACTTTGAAGAGCAGTTCTTC. The encoded protein is CASSNRDFEEQFF.

On this clone: A much more abundant neighbour one base away suggests this may be a read error. This chain joins TRBV5-4 and TRBJ2-7; D unresolved. The CDR3 sequence is 11 residues long. V was trimmed by 3 bases and J by 4 bases, leaving 5 bases between them. The germline V gene encodes CDR1 SGHNT and CDR2 YYREEE (reference sequence). DNA for the CDR3: TGTGCCAGCAGCTCACAGTACGAGCAGTACTTC. Translated: CASSSQYEQYF.

Comment on this clone: A clone one base away is much larger, so this may be a read error. Other DNA sequences from this sample encode an identical CDR3 as well. The chain is built from TRBV4-2 and TRBJ1-1, with unresolved D. The CDR3 has 13 amino acids. Trimming took 3 bases from V and 0 from J, leaving 5 bases between them. The germline CDR1 and CDR2 sequences are LGHNA and YNFKEQ. CDR3 in DNA: TGTGCCAGCAGCCAGGAAATGAACACTGAAGCTTTCTTT. Translation: CASSQEMNTEAFF.

This clone turned up a few times. This rearrangement joins TRBV27 to TRBJ2-7, with 8 bases lining up with TRBD1. CDR3 size: 15 residues. Trimming cost V 5 bases and J 3 bases; bases outside gene matches: 9. CDR1 MNHEY and CDR2 SMNVEV come from the germline V gene (reference sequence). The CDR3 loop reads CASSPVPGQDYEQYF. The CDR3 region has the DNA TGTGCCAGCAGTCCGGTGCCGGGACAGGACTACGAGCAGTACTTC.

In its sample, this clone was seen a few times. The chain links TRBV29-1 to TRBJ2-1; tentative D call: TRBD1 (6 bases). Germline CDR1 reads SQVTM; CDR2 reads ANQGSEA. V was pared by 4 bases and J by 5 bases, with 15 bases between. This CDR3 has 14 amino acids. CDR3 nucleotides: TGCAGCGTTGCCGAACAGGGATTGGACAATGAGCAGTTCTTC. It yields the protein CSVAEQGLDNEQFF.

This chain uses TRBV10-3 with TRBJ2-7, with a tentative D call TRBD1 (6 bases). The CDR3 runs to 14 residues. Germline loops: CDR1 ENHRY, CDR2 SYGVKD. Trimming took off 2 bases at V and 1 base at J, with 9 bases between the two ends. In DNA, the CDR3 is TGTGCCATCAGTGAGCCCGGGACATCCTACGAGCAGTACTTC. Amino acids: CAISEPGTSYEQYF.

This clone qualifies as medium-sized (0.01 to 0.1%). The chain joins TRBV7-6 to TRBJ2-1; 11 nucleotides line up with TRBD2. The CDR3 sequence is 17 residues long. Germline CDR1 is SGHVS and CDR2 is FNYEAQ. After removal of 1 base from V and 0 bases from J, the junction contained 2 bases not matched to a gene. The CDR3 region has the DNA TGTGCCAGCAGCTTAGTAGGGACTAGCGGCTCCTACAATGAGCAGTTCTTC. Translating it yields CASSLVGTSGSYNEQFF.

The CDR3 here is CASSVGGTSGSYEQYF. In nucleotides, the CDR3 is TGTGCCAGCAGCGTGGGTGGGACTAGCGGCTCCTACGAGCAGTACTTC. The chain combines TRBV9 with TRBJ2-7, with 11 bases matching TRBD2. V dropped 2 bases and J dropped 0; count of bases not matched to a gene: 4. Germline V gene data show CDR1 as SGDLS and CDR2 as YYNGEE. This CDR3 comprises 16 residues.

This clone was seen more than once but under ten times. The chain is built from TRBV6-5 and TRBJ2-7, with D tentatively TRBD1 (5 bases). Germline V lookup: CDR1 MNHEY, CDR2 SVGAGI. The CDR3 has 15 residues. V lost 2 bases to trimming and J lost 1 base, with 12 bases between them. The DNA of the CDR3 is TGTGCCAGCAGTTACGATCAGGGATATTCCTACGAGCAGTACTTC. Its translation is CASSYDQGYSYEQYF.

This chain joins TRBV5-5 and TRBJ2-2; perhaps TRBD1 as D (6 bases). Germline CDR1 reads SGHKS; CDR2 reads YYEKEE (reference sequence). This CDR3 contains 15 residues. V lost 0 bases and J lost 6, with 12 bases in between. CDR3 loop: CASSLEPGAPGELFF. DNA for the CDR3: TGTGCCAGCAGCTTGGAGCCAGGGGCTCCCGGGGAGCTGTTTTTT.

This chain links TRBV25-1 with TRBJ1-4; the match to TRBD1 covers 9 bases. CDR3 length equals 18 residues. Germline V gives CDR1 MGHDK, CDR2 SYGVNS. V lost 5 bases to trimming and J lost 3 bases; unmatched junction nucleotides: 13. The CDR3 spells CASSIYRGHGAPNEKLFF. In DNA, the CDR3 is TGTGCCAGCAGTATCTACAGGGGGCACGGGGCCCCTAATGAAAAACTGTTTTTT.